These 23 T cell receptor beta chains were sequenced from one sample in a study of blood T cell repertoires in COVID-19. Assay: immunoSEQ multiplex PCR; the TCRdb copy retains only in-frame clones and omits some. The sample contains some 120,000 clones, about nine tenths of which appear only once. Sequencing used peripheral blood. The source of these receptors is a human donor with active COVID-19. The donor label of this sample is uncertain.

The V and J genes are TRBV7-9 and TRBJ2-5; D is ambiguous. Germline V gives CDR1 SEHNR, CDR2 FQNEAQ (reference sequence). The CDR3 contains 14 residues. Trimming pared 3 bases from V and 2 bases from J, leaving 10 bases between. As DNA, the CDR3 is TGTGCCAGCAGCTTGATAGCAGCTCAAGAGACCCAGTACTTC. Translated, it gives CASSLIAAQETQYF.

The chain recombines TRBV19 with TRBJ2-5; 8 bases are a match to TRBD1. CDR1 is LNHDA, CDR2 SQIVND, per germline (reference sequence). V lost 6 bases to trimming and J lost 4 bases; unmatched junction nucleotides: 4. The CDR3 has 13 residues. CDR3 DNA sequence: TGTGCCAGTAGCACCGACAGGGGAGAGACCCAGTACTTC. Its translation: CASSTDRGETQYF.

This chain uses TRBV7-9 with TRBJ2-4; unclear D gene. From germline, CDR1 is SEHNR and CDR2 FQNEAQ (reference sequence). Trimming left V 2 bases short and J 0 bases short, with 8 bases between. The CDR3 is made up of 15 amino acids. The CDR3 spells CASSLTEIAKNIQYF. The CDR3 DNA is TGTGCCAGCAGCTTAACAGAAATAGCCAAAAACATTCAGTACTTC. The whole variable domain, remainder taken from reference TRBV7-9 and TRBJ2-4, is DTGVSQNPRHKITKRGQNVTFRCDPISEHNRLYWYRQTLGQGPEFLTYFQNEAQLEKSRLLSDRFSAERPKGSFSTLEIQRTEQGDSAMYLCASSLTEIAKNIQYFGAGTRLSVL.

This chain uses TRBV7-6 with TRBJ2-5; the match to TRBD2 covers 11 bases. The germline V gene encodes CDR1 SGHVS and CDR2 FNYEAQ. The CDR3 has 16 residues. V lost 0 bases to trimming and J lost 2 bases; unmatched junction nucleotides: 2. CDR3: CASSLATSGGQETQYF. The CDR3 coding sequence is TGTGCCAGCAGCTTAGCTACTAGCGGGGGACAAGAGACCCAGTACTTC.

The rearrangement joins TRBV19 to TRBJ1-5, with a weak D call TRBD1 (5 bases). Germline loops: CDR1 LNHDA, CDR2 SQIVND (reference sequence). Trimming took off 7 bases at V and 3 bases at J, with 13 bases between the two ends. The CDR3 loop spans 14 amino acids. CDR3 sequence (DNA): TGTGCCAGTAAGGAGCGACAGACCAATCAGCCCCAGCATTTT. This sequence encodes CASKERQTNQPQHF.

This clone was detected once. This chain joins TRBV19 and TRBJ1-5; D remains ambiguous. This CDR3 has 12 residues. The germline V gene has CDR1 LNHDA and CDR2 SQIVND (reference sequence). V lost 5 bases, J lost 4 bases, and 6 bases lay in between. DNA for the CDR3: TGTGCCAGTAGTGCGGGAAATCAGCCCCAGCATTTT. Amino acids: CASSAGNQPQHF.

This chain connects TRBV7-2 to TRBJ1-5; a possible D gene is TRBD1 (6 bases). Trimming cost V 4 bases and J 5 bases, with 15 bases left between them. The CDR3 is made up of 15 amino acids. Germline loops: CDR1 SGHTA, CDR2 FQGNSA. This CDR3 reads CASSSSSQGYQPQHF. CDR3 nucleotide sequence: TGTGCCAGCAGCTCTAGTTCACAGGGATATCAGCCCCAGCATTTT.

The rearrangement joins TRBV27 to TRBJ2-2; TRBD1 is a possible D gene (5 bases). The V gene lost 7 bases and the J gene lost 1 base, with 19 bases spanning the gap. The CDR3 is 17 amino acids. The germline CDR1 and CDR2 sequences are MNHEY and SMNVEV (reference sequence). Here the CDR3 DNA reads TGTGCCAGCACCCTTTCGGGTGGCAGGGTGAACACCGGGGAGCTGTTTTTT. Protein product: CASTLSGGRVNTGELFF.

Here the CDR3 DNA reads TGTGCCAGTACCTCATATGGACAGGGGACGACTAATGAAAAACTGTTTTTT. Translating it yields CASTSYGQGTTNEKLFF. V and J are TRBV19 and TRBJ1-4; 9 bases are shared with TRBD1. There are 17 residues in the CDR3. From germline, CDR1 is LNHDA and CDR2 SQIVND (reference sequence). Trimming cost V 7 bases and J 2 bases; bases outside gene matches: 11. The full variable domain, its missing parts supplied by reference TRBV19 and TRBJ1-4, is DGGITQSPKYLFRKEGQNVTLSCEQNLNHDAMYWYRQDPGQGLRLIYYSQIVNDFQKGDIAEGYSVSREKKESFPLTVTSAQKNPTAFYLCASTSYGQGTTNEKLFFGSGTQLSVL.

This chain joins TRBV18 and TRBJ1-1; D might be TRBD1 (5 bases). Trimming pared 4 bases from V and 7 bases from J, leaving 13 bases between. Germline V gives CDR1 KGHSH, CDR2 LQKENI. The CDR3 totals 13 residues. CDR3 region: CASSQKQGFEAFF. CDR3 nucleotide sequence: TGTGCCAGCTCACAAAAGCAGGGATTTGAAGCTTTCTTT.

The rearrangement uses TRBV7-9 and TRBJ1-3; a possible D gene is TRBD1 (6 bases). Per the germline V gene, CDR1 is SEHNR and CDR2 is FQNEAQ (reference sequence). Trimming cost V 5 bases and J 0 bases, with 14 bases left between them. The CDR3 has 16 amino acids. The DNA of the CDR3 is TGTGCCAGCAGCCCGGGACAACCTAGCTCTGGAAACACCATATATTTT. Residues: CASSPGQPSSGNTIYF. The full variable domain, in which reference TRBV7-9 and TRBJ1-3 provide the parts outside the CDR3, is DTGVSQNPRHKITKRGQNVTFRCDPISEHNRLYWYRQTLGQGPEFLTYFQNEAQLEKSRLLSDRFSAERPKGSFSTLEIQRTEQGDSAMYLCASSPGQPSSGNTIYFGEGSWLTVV.

This clone was detected only once. The gene calls are TRBV7-2 and TRBJ2-2; D perhaps matches TRBD2 (5 bases). V gave up 7 bases and J gave up 7 bases, with 16 bases separating them. This CDR3 comprises 14 residues. From germline, CDR1 is SGHTA and CDR2 FQGNSA. The CDR3 here is CASTVGGFGGELFF. As DNA, the CDR3 is TGTGCCAGCACCGTAGGAGGATTTGGCGGGGAGCTGTTTTTT.

The CDR3 DNA reads TGCAGCGTTCGGCAGGGCTCCTACGAGCAGTACTTC. Residues: CSVRQGSYEQYF. J is TRBJ2-7 and V is TRBV29-1; D might be TRBD1 (5 bases). Trimming removed 5 bases at V and 0 bases at J, with 8 bases between. This CDR3 is built from 12 residues. Germline V gives CDR1 SQVTM, CDR2 ANQGSEA.

V is TRBV27 and J is TRBJ1-1, with D possibly matching TRBD1 (6 bases). CDR3 size: 15 residues. V lost 3 bases, J lost 1 base, and 12 bases lay in between. CDR1 is MNHEY, CDR2 SMNVEV, per germline (reference sequence). The CDR3 protein is CASSLRTVSNTEAFF. The CDR3 DNA follows: TGTGCCAGCAGTTTGCGGACAGTCTCGAACACTGAAGCTTTCTTT.

J is TRBJ2-5 and V is TRBV27; D might be TRBD1 (5 bases). Per germline, CDR1 MNHEY and CDR2 SMNVEV (reference sequence). V dropped 3 bases and J dropped 5 bases, with 16 bases sitting between them. The CDR3 length is 15 residues. The CDR3 sequence is CASSLAGNYGETQYF. The CDR3 nucleotides are TGTGCCAGCAGTTTGGCAGGGAATTATGGGGAGACCCAGTACTTC.

The chain joins TRBV7-6 to TRBJ2-7, with 10 bases fitting TRBD2. Germline V gene data show CDR1 as SGHVS and CDR2 as FNYEAQ. The CDR3 has 17 residues. V was clipped by 5 bases and J by 0 bases; unmatched bases: 10. The CDR3 bases are TGTGCCAGCAGCCCGGTGGGGAGCGGGGGGGCCTCCTACGAGCAGTACTTC. Translation gives CASSPVGSGGASYEQYF.

The J gene is TRBJ2-3, the V gene TRBV2; D may be TRBD2 (6 bases). The CDR3 is 18 amino acids. With 1 base removed from V and 3 bases from J, the gap between germline ends came to 20 bases. Germline V gives CDR1 SNHLY, CDR2 FYNNEI. The CDR3 sequence: CASSEGYRLGRETDTQYF. The CDR3, as DNA: TGTGCCAGCAGTGAAGGGTACCGACTAGGACGAGAAACAGATACGCAGTATTTT.

This chain links TRBV4-1 with TRBJ1-5; a weak D match, TRBD1 (6 bases). The CDR3 sequence is 13 residues long. V dropped 4 bases and J dropped 4 bases, with 8 bases sitting between them. Germline CDR1 MGHRA, CDR2 YSYEKL. The CDR3 bases are TGCGCCAGCAGCCGGACAGAGAATCAGCCCCAGCATTTT. Its translation: CASSRTENQPQHF.

This clone came up a few times. The J gene is TRBJ1-5, the V gene TRBV7-9, with no clear D. Germline lookup yields CDR1 SEHNR and CDR2 FQNEAQ (reference sequence). Trimming stripped 5 bases from V and 0 bases from J, with 14 bases between. CDR3 size: 16 residues. DNA for the CDR3: TGTGCCAGCAGCGTCGTAGCCCCTTATAGCAATCAGCCCCAGCATTTT. Residues: CASSVVAPYSNQPQHF.

The chain links TRBV7-2 to TRBJ2-5, with a possible D match to TRBD2 (5 bases). V was shortened by 4 bases and J by 2 bases, with 11 bases between the two germline ends. The CDR3 contains 14 residues. The germline CDR1 and CDR2 sequences are SGHTA and FQGNSA. The CDR3 nucleotides read TGTGCCAGCAGCTCGCGGTTAGCGCAAGAGACCCAGTACTTC. The encoded protein is CASSSRLAQETQYF.

V gene TRBV6-1 combines with J gene TRBJ2-1; 13 positions agree with TRBD2. J was trimmed by 5 bases and V by 4 bases; bases with no gene match: 8. Germline-derived CDR1 and CDR2 are MNHNS and SASEGT. The CDR3 loop spans 17 amino acids. Here the CDR3 reads CASSVTSGGPIHNEQFF. CDR3 bases: TGTGCCAGCAGTGTGACTAGCGGGGGGCCGATTCACAATGAGCAGTTCTTC.

V is TRBV28 and J is TRBJ2-5, with D tentatively TRBD2 (5 bases). This CDR3 comprises 13 residues. Germline V CDR1 and CDR2: MDHEN, SYDVKM. Trimming cost V 6 bases and J 6 bases, with 14 bases left between them. The CDR3 region is CASSTGVAKTQYF. The CDR3 DNA reads as TGTGCCAGCAGCACCGGTGTAGCGAAGACCCAGTACTTC.

V gene TRBV28 combines with J gene TRBJ1-4, with a tentative D call TRBD1 (6 bases). The ends were cut back, 6 bases at V and 8 bases at J, with 16 bases in the middle. This CDR3 has 14 residues. Germline assignment: CDR1 MDHEN and CDR2 SYDVKM. CDR3 sequence (DNA): TGTGCCAGCAGAGGGCAGGGGCGTCAAGAAAAACTGTTTTTT. This codes for CASRGQGRQEKLFF.